A selection of T cell receptor beta chains follows, all from one sample in a study of control samples from healthy donors and cancer patients. Profiling relied on immunoSEQ multiplex PCR, and the TCRdb table lists in-frame clones only, not all of them. The sample records 70,000 to 85,000 clones, roughly nine tenths being singletons. Input material: blood. Receptors were obtained from a man between 50 and 59 years old in good health. Both conserved end residues are part of each CDR3. D genes are given only for firm matches. Clone sizes are given selectively: once, few, many, or a class where the clone is expanded.

abundance	v_gene	j_gene	d_gene	CDR3nt	CDR3aa
.	TRBV5-8	TRBJ1-5	TRBD1	TGTGCCAGCAGCTTTTTAGGGGGCTATCAGCCCCAGCATTTT	CASSFLGGYQPQHF
.	TRBV5-1	TRBJ2-5	.	TGCGCCAGCAGCTTGATCGCCGGGGAAGAGACCCAGTACTTC	CASSLIAGEETQYF
.	TRBV19	TRBJ1-1	TRBD1	TGTGCCAGTAGCTCCCAGGGGGCGAGGAACACTGAAGCTTTCTTT	CASSSQGARNTEAFF
.	TRBV15	TRBJ2-7	.	TGTGCCACCAGCAGAGGACGGTCAACGAGCTCCTACGAGCAGTACTTC	CATSRGRSTSSYEQYF
.	TRBV3-1/TRBV3-2	TRBJ1-6	.	TGTGCCAGCAGCCAAGAAGTAAATTCACCCCTCCACTTT	CASSQEVNSPLHF
.	TRBV7-2	TRBJ2-5	.	TGTGCCAGCAGCCGTTACCAAGAGACCCAGTACTTC	CASSRYQETQYF
.	TRBV7-9	TRBJ2-3	TRBD2	TGTGCCAGCAGCTTAGAAAAGAGCGGGGGAGGGACAGATACGCAGTATTTT	CASSLEKSGGGTDTQYF
.	TRBV20-1	TRBJ2-2	.	TGCAGTGCTAGTGATCAGGGGCGCGGCACCGGGGAGCTGTTTTTT	CSASDQGRGTGELFF
.	TRBV6-6	TRBJ1-2	.	TGTGCCAGCTCGAGGGGCGCGGATGGCTACACCTTC	CASSRGADGYTF
.	TRBV5-1	TRBJ2-5	.	TGCGCCAGCAGCTTGGCCTCTAGTTTCCTACAAGAGACCCAGTACTTC	CASSLASSFLQETQYF
.	TRBV21-1	TRBJ1-4	.	TGTGCCAGCAGCAAAGTGGAAGGGGATGCAACTAATGAAAAACTGTTTTTT	CASSKVEGDATNEKLFF
.	TRBV2	TRBJ1-2	.	TGTGCCAGCAGCCTCGAGGTCAACGCGAACACCTTC	CASSLEVNANTF
.	TRBV7-2	TRBJ2-5	TRBD1	TGTGCCAGCAGCTTAGTGCCGGGACAGGGAGGCGAGACCCAGTACTTC	CASSLVPGQGGETQYF
few	TRBV18	TRBJ2-2	TRBD2	TGTGCCAGCTCACCTTCCAGCGGGGGGACTAACACCGGGGAGCTGTTTTTT	CASSPSSGGTNTGELFF
.	TRBV20-1	TRBJ1-2	.	TGCAGTGCTAGTCGGGGCCCCATCTATGGCTACACCTTC	CSASRGPIYGYTF
.	TRBV14	TRBJ2-7	.	TGTGCCAGCGGGCTGGGAGAGGGCGAGCAGTACTTC	CASGLGEGEQYF
.	TRBV6-4	TRBJ1-1	.	TGTGCCAGCAGTGATTACTTTGACAGAGGACGGACTGAAGCTTTCTTT	CASSDYFDRGRTEAFF
.	TRBV3-1/TRBV3-2	TRBJ2-5	TRBD1	TGTGCCAGCAGCGGGGGACAGGGACTGGGAAGGACCCAGTACTTC	CASSGGQGLGRTQYF
.	TRBV6-1	TRBJ1-4	.	TGTGCCAGCGGTGGAATCAGAAGGCCGCCGGGGAGTGAAAAACTGTTTTTT	CASGGIRRPPGSEKLFF
.	TRBV5-1	TRBJ2-2	.	TGCGCCAGCAGCCTAATGGACTGGCCCGCGGAGCTGTTTTTT	CASSLMDWPAELFF
.	TRBV3-1/TRBV3-2	TRBJ2-7	.	TGTGCCAGCAGCCGTACCTACGAGCAGTACTTC	CASSRTYEQYF
.	TRBV18	TRBJ1-3	.	TGTGCCAGCTCTCGGGATTTCTCTGGAAACACCATATATTTT	CASSRDFSGNTIYF
.	TRBV3-1/TRBV3-2	TRBJ2-7	.	TGTGCCAGCAGCCAAGGAACAGGGTCGTACGAGCAGTACTTC	CASSQGTGSYEQYF